This is a list of T cell receptor beta chains from one sample in a study of cytomegalovirus exposure and HLA in healthy donors. Clones were read by immunoSEQ multiplex PCR, and TCRdb kept only the in-frame ones, dropping some. The repertoire holds tens of thousands of clones, with over 60% as singletons. The sample consisted of PBMCs. Receptors originate from a male donor in good health and CMV-seronegative. Each CDR3 is given with its conserved first and last residue.

>TRBV7-6|TRBJ1-1
CASSFDRGGEAFF
>TRBV7-8|TRBJ2-2
CASRRGGELFF
>TRBV6-5|TRBJ2-3
CASRTQQGWSDTQYF
>TRBV6-6|TRBJ1-4
CASSQQGTNEKLFF
>TRBV18|TRBJ1-6
CASSQGATNSPLHF
>TRBV6-5|NA
CASSYTSGGEQYF
>TRBV19|TRBJ1-1
CASSVGQGAAFEAFF
>TRBV4-3|TRBJ1-6
CASSQSDRGLSPLHF
>TRBV6-1|TRBJ1-3
CASSEDRSSGNTIYF
>TRBV10-3|TRBJ2-1
CAISETEPGQYSSEQFF
>TRBV14|TRBJ1-4
CASSQAGVLNEKLFF
>TRBV6-1|TRBJ1-1
CASSDRARGEAFF
>TRBV30|TRBJ1-4
CAWSTIRGQGEKLFF
>TRBV25-1|TRBJ2-5
CASSESGVRETQYF
>TRBV7-8|TRBJ2-5
CASSLSVGGQETQYF
>TRBV29-1|TRBJ1-2
CSVGEGGYGYTF
>TRBV6-6|TRBJ1-1
CASSYSPGGRNTEAFF
>TRBV6-6|TRBJ2-5
CASSYSGAGDQETQYF
>TRBV28|TRBJ1-1
CASSAGLWSGYTEAFF
>TRBV5-1|TRBJ2-1
CASSLLDRESGEQFF
>TRBV18|TRBJ2-6
CASSPAGSSGANVLTF
>TRBV27|TRBJ2-5
CASSLSAGGSKTQYF
>TRBV10-2|TRBJ2-3
CASTGARLAGISDTQYF
>TRBV7-9|TRBJ2-5
CASSLAGTTQETQYF
>TRBV5-1|TRBJ1-1
CASSPLTSFTEAFF
>TRBV5-1|TRBJ2-1
CASSLGVDRGPVLNEQFF
>TRBV13|TRBJ1-6
CASSSLGGTSPLHF
>TRBV7-9|TRBJ2-1
CASSLEPSYRGEQFF
>TRBV6-5|TRBJ1-2
CASSYSYRNFYGYPF
>TRBV6-5|TRBJ1-3
CASSSPGGAGNTIYF
>TRBV28|TRBJ2-1
CATSGNEQFF
>TRBV28|TRBJ2-1
CASSLSGTSLNEQFF
>TRBV2|TRBJ2-7
CASSPGQQIYEQYF
>TRBV4-2|TRBJ2-7
CASSRTTSGTRYEQYF
>TRBV5-1|TRBJ2-5
CASTLGGGTSSETQYF
>TRBV7-2|TRBJ2-2
CASSLDTGLLAGELFF
>TRBV6-4|TRBJ2-3
CASSDVAGRSTDTQYF
>TRBV6-1|TRBJ1-6
CASSEGGRNSPLHF
>TRBV11-2|TRBJ2-2
CASSRLGQGAGELFF
>TRBV6-1|TRBJ2-2
CASRSTGHTGELFF
>TRBV18|TRBJ1-2
CASSPRVGTGTFF
>TRBV19|TRBJ1-1
CASSPGTEAFF
>TRBV7-2|TRBJ2-3
CASSLRASESDTQYF
>TRBV21-1|TRBJ2-5
CASSKEGGVKYQETQYF
>TRBV7-8|TRBJ1-1
CASSLVGGVEAFF
>TRBV19|TRBJ2-1
CASSIGGPYNEQFF
>TRBV5-1|TRBJ2-5
CASSLNSGTGVETQYF
>TRBV29-1|TRBJ2-5
CSVEDTDRGEETQYF
>TRBV5-1|TRBJ2-3
CASSFTSGMPDTQYF
>TRBV5-1|TRBJ1-2
CASSEDSAGGYTF
>TRBV29-1|TRBJ1-1
CSVDRQPENTEAFF
>TRBV6-1|TRBJ1-1
CASSPPGTGNTEAFF
>TRBV5-1|TRBJ2-3
CASSSEDRSLDTQYF
>TRBV27|TRBJ1-4
CASSFHRDRNEKLFF
>TRBV5-1|TRBJ2-1
CASSPLAGDGTNEQFF
>TRBV30|TRBJ1-2
CAWSEGLTYNYGYTF
>TRBV7-9|TRBJ1-2
CASSNGRQTFRGYTF
>TRBV4-2|TRBJ1-1
CASSQEPPEGVTEAFF
>TRBV5-6|TRBJ2-6
CASSLGTGSGANVLTF